The 18 T cell receptor beta chains in this list originate from one sample, sequenced in a study of T cells in Graves' hyperthyroidism and ophthalmopathy. It was RNA transcripts that yielded the amplified TCR beta CDR3 regions. TCR CDR3 underwent first-round RT-PCR with the HTBI primer set. TCRdb fed the multiplex PCR reads into MiXCR, producing one record per CDR3 protein. This table holds 35,000 to 40,000 distinct CDR3 sequences, just under 50% found once. Material for sequencing was blood. Receptors were obtained from a woman between 45 and 65 years old with Graves' hyperthyroidism that later progressed to Graves' ophthalmopathy.

This clonotype was seen once. Compared with germline, one end of the junction differs, possibly owing to a read error. The V gene is TRBV4-1, the J gene TRBJ2-5; a possible D gene is TRBD2 (6 bases). The CDR3 length is 15 residues. CDR1 and CDR2 from the germline V gene are MGHRA and YSYEKL. The CDR3 is CASRQGASGRETQYF. The CDR3 bases are TGCGCCAGCAGACAAGGGGCCAGCGGGCGCGAGACCCAGTACTTC.

This rearrangement joins TRBV24-1 to TRBJ2-3, with TRBD2 matching over 13 bases. CDR1 and CDR2 from the germline V gene are KGHDR and SFDVKD. The CDR3 has 16 amino acids. V lost 2 bases, J lost 5 bases, and 3 bases stayed unmatched. The CDR3: CATSDWTSGSVDTQYF. The CDR3 DNA reads as TGTGCCACCAGTGATTGGACTAGCGGGAGTGTAGATACGCAGTATTTT.

This chain links TRBV6-4 with TRBJ2-1; no clear D. Germline CDR1 is MRHNA and CDR2 is SNTAGT. CDR3 length: 13 residues. Between the trimmed V and J ends, which lost 0 bases and 12 bases, there was a span of 12 bases. Here the CDR3 reads CASSDSYTDTQFF. The CDR3 DNA follows: TGTGCCAGCAGTGACTCCTACACAGATACGCAGTTCTTC.

V gene TRBV12-3 or TRBV12-4 combines with J gene TRBJ1-1; the match to TRBD1 covers 9 bases. Trimming removed 3 bases from V and 2 bases from J; junction bases left unmatched: 4. CDR3 length: 15 residues. CDR3 amino acids: CASSLGDRDNTEAFF. The DNA for the CDR3 is TGTGCCAGCAGTTTGGGGGACAGGGATAACACTGAAGCTTTCTTT.

This rearrangement joins TRBV19 to TRBJ2-7; 7 bases line up with TRBD1. V gave up 6 bases and J gave up 5 bases; unmatched junction bases: 10. The CDR3 covers 14 residues. Germline CDR1 is LNHDA and CDR2 is SQIVND (reference sequence). The CDR3 DNA reads TGTGCCAGTAGAGCCCCGACAGGGTCTGACGAGCAGTACTTC. Amino acid sequence: CASRAPTGSDEQYF.

The V call is TRBV30, the J call TRBJ1-5, with a possible D match to TRBD1 (5 bases). This CDR3 is 14 amino acids long. V lost 5 bases, J lost 5 bases, and 16 bases lay in between. Germline V lookup: CDR1 GTSNPN, CDR2 SVGIG (reference sequence). The CDR3 region is CAWEGLAGDQPQHF. CDR3 DNA sequence: TGTGCCTGGGAGGGACTAGCGGGAGATCAGCCCCAGCATTTT. Variable domain in full (rest from reference TRBV30 and TRBJ1-5): SQTIHQWPATLVQPVGSPLSLECTVEGTSNPNLYWYRQAAGRGLQLLFYSVGIGQISSEVPQNLSASRPQDRQFILSSKKLLLSDSGFYLCAWEGLAGDQPQHFGDGTRLSIL.

Details on this clonotype: The junction does not match germline at one end; this may be a read error. The CDR3 sequence is CASSEGGWLF. DNA of the CDR3: TGTGCCAGCAGTGAAGGCGGATGGCTTTTT. The chain recombines TRBV6-1 with TRBJ1-4; D not resolved. CDR1 is MNHNS, CDR2 SASEGT, per germline. CDR3 length: 10 residues.

This rearrangement joins TRBV7-9 to TRBJ1-6, with D unresolved. The V gene lost 5 bases and the J gene lost 15 bases, with 8 bases spanning the gap. The CDR3 length is 10 residues. Germline CDR1 is SEHNR and CDR2 is FQNEAQ (reference sequence). The CDR3 region has the DNA TGTGCCAGCAGCCAATTAGACCTCCACTTT. This sequence encodes CASSQLDLHF.

Many counts were recorded for this clonotype. V is TRBV4-2 and J is TRBJ2-3, with D tentatively TRBD2 (5 bases). The germline V and J ends were trimmed by 4 bases and 5 bases, with 13 bases remaining between them. Germline V gene sequence: CDR1 LGHNA, CDR2 YNFKEQ. CDR3 length equals 14 residues. CDR3 bases: TGTGCCAGCAGCCGGACTGCCTTTGGAGATACGCAGTATTTT. Amino acid sequence: CASSRTAFGDTQYF.

Many counts were recorded for this clonotype. One junction end does not reproduce the germline sequence, and a read error may be involved. The genes are TRBV7-7 and TRBJ2-2, with D unclear. Per germline, CDR1 SSHAT and CDR2 FNYEAQ (reference sequence). The CDR3 has 14 residues. CDR3 loop: CASSFSFGTGELFF. The CDR3 region has the DNA TGTGCTAGCAGCTTCTCATTTGGCACCGGGGAGCTGTTTTTT. Variable domain in full (rest from reference TRBV7-7 and TRBJ2-2): GAGVSQSPRYKVTKRGQDVTLRCDPISSHATLYWYQQALGQGPEFLTYFNYEAQPDKSGLPSDRFSAERPEGSISTLTIQRTEQRDSAMYRCASSFSFGTGELFFGEGSRLTVL.

Note on this clonotype: An end of the junction does not agree with germline; a read error may underlie this. The chain is built from TRBV9 and TRBJ2-2; a weak D match, TRBD2 (5 bases). The CDR3 has 16 amino acids. In germline, CDR1 is SGDLS, CDR2 YYNGEE. CDR3 amino acids: CANSVRGCGFPGELFF. CDR3 DNA: TGTGCCAACAGCGTACGAGGGTGCGGGTTCCCCGGGGAGCTGTTTTTT. The whole variable domain, remainder taken from reference TRBV9 and TRBJ2-2, is DSGVTQTPKHLITATGQRVTLRCSPRSGDLSVYWYQQSLDQGLQFLIQYYNGEERAKGNILERFSAQQFPDLHSELNLSSLELGDSALYFCANSVRGCGFPGELFFGEGSRLTVL.

Worth noting for this clonotype: At one boundary the junction diverges from the germline segment, which might be a read error. This sequence joins TRBV30 and TRBJ1-3; D uncertain. CDR3 length equals 15 residues. CDR1 GTSNPN and CDR2 SVGIG come from the germline V gene (reference sequence). The CDR3 DNA is TGTGCCTGGACCTTTGGACCTCATCCCGGAAACGCCATATATTTT. Its translation: CAWTFGPHPGNAIYF.

Remarks on this clonotype: The germline gene is not matched at one end of the junction; a read error may be the cause. The chain is built from TRBV5-4 and TRBJ2-7; D gene ambiguous. This CDR3 region has 14 residues. Germline V gene sequence: CDR1 SGHNT, CDR2 YYREEE (reference sequence). This chain's CDR3 is CASSLNPGPYEQYF. The CDR3 DNA reads as TGTGCCAGCAGCTTGAATCCGGGCCCCTACGAACAGTACTTC.

Many counts were recorded for this clonotype. The chain joins TRBV4-1 to TRBJ2-7; D gene unclear. The CDR3 covers 14 residues. The V and J ends lost 0 bases and 7 bases respectively, with 13 bases between them. Germline V gene sequence: CDR1 MGHRA, CDR2 YSYEKL. The CDR3 DNA reads TGCGCCAGCAGCCAAGACTCCCGGGTTTGGGAGCAGTACTTC. It yields the protein CASSQDSRVWEQYF.

The table lists this clonotype with many counts. The chain links TRBV5-1 to TRBJ2-1; 12 bases map to TRBD2. V dropped 0 bases and J dropped 8; count of bases not matched to a gene: 3. Germline-derived CDR1 and CDR2 are SGHRS and YFSETQ. The length of the CDR3 is 15 residues. CDR3: CASSLETSGSHEQFF. CDR3 in DNA: TGCGCCAGCAGCTTGGAGACTAGCGGGAGCCATGAGCAGTTCTTC.

CDR3 residues: CASSFGVSVYEQYF. As DNA, the CDR3 is TGTGCCAGCAGTTTCGGGGTATCCGTTTACGAGCAGTACTTC. V usage is TRBV12-3 or TRBV12-4 and J usage is TRBJ2-7; the D gene is possibly TRBD2 (5 bases). With 3 bases removed from V and 4 bases from J, the gap between germline ends came to 13 bases. This CDR3 is built from 14 residues.

This clonotype was seen a handful of times. V usage is TRBV6-5 and J usage is TRBJ1-2; 8 bases map to TRBD1. Trimming cost V 0 bases and J 12 bases; bases outside gene matches: 9. This CDR3 is 14 amino acids long. Germline V gives CDR1 MNHEY, CDR2 SVGAGI. CDR3 loop: CASSYSGQVAGNTF. For the CDR3, the DNA is TGTGCCAGCAGTTACTCGGGACAGGTTGCTGGAAACACCTTC.

V gene TRBV9 combines with J gene TRBJ2-2; D ambiguous. With 0 bases removed from V and 7 bases from J, the gap between germline ends came to 10 bases. The CDR3 is 14 amino acids. Germline CDR1 SGDLS, CDR2 YYNGEE. The CDR3 protein is CASSVAGWGGELFF. CDR3 DNA: TGTGCCAGCAGCGTAGCGGGCTGGGGCGGGGAGCTGTTTTTT.